A selection of T cell receptor beta chains follows, all from one sample in a study of T-cell reconstitution after alpha-beta-depleted transplantation in children. TCRdb used MiXCR to reprocess the PCR reads, holding one entry per CDR3 protein. The repertoire holds about 980,000 distinct CDR3 sequences, with roughly 29% as singletons. The input for sequencing was PBMCs, mostly from graft donor cells, taken 360 days after TCRalphabeta/CD19-depleted stem cell transplant. The receptor source for this set is a boy less than two years old who had a stem cell transplant for SCID, so the T cells may come from the graft donor. The CDR3 runs from the conserved cysteine through the conserved F or W. A D gene is named only where the DNA matches it firmly. Clone size is given for some rows only: seen once, a few or many times, or a class if the clone is expanded.

d_gene: .; abundance: few; v_gene: TRBV18; j_gene: TRBJ1-5; CDR3nt: TGTGCCAGCTCAACTAACCGGGATCAGCCCCAGCATTTT; CDR3aa: CASSTNRDQPQHF
d_gene: .; abundance: .; v_gene: TRBV2; j_gene: TRBJ1-4; CDR3nt: TGTGCCAGCAGACCAAGGGGAACTAATGAAAAACTGTTTTTT; CDR3aa: CASRPRGTNEKLFF
d_gene: .; abundance: .; v_gene: TRBV20-1; j_gene: TRBJ2-3; CDR3nt: TGCAGTGCTAACGTCGGGGGACCTAGCACAGATACGCAGTATTTT; CDR3aa: CSANVGGPSTDTQYF
d_gene: .; abundance: few; v_gene: TRBV7-2; j_gene: TRBJ2-1; CDR3nt: TGTGCCAGCAGGTCCGGTGCCTACAATGAGCAGTTCTTC; CDR3aa: CASRSGAYNEQFF
d_gene: .; abundance: few; v_gene: TRBV10-3; j_gene: TRBJ1-4; CDR3nt: TGTGCCATCAGTGACCCGACCGTAGCAACTAATGAAAAACTGTTTTTT; CDR3aa: CAISDPTVATNEKLFF
d_gene: TRBD2; abundance: .; v_gene: TRBV15; j_gene: TRBJ2-5; CDR3nt: TGTGCCACCAGCAGAGAAAGGAGCGGGGGGCCGAAGACCCAGTACTTC; CDR3aa: CATSRERSGGPKTQYF
d_gene: TRBD2; abundance: .; v_gene: TRBV2; j_gene: TRBJ2-3; CDR3nt: TGTGCCAGCGCCCCCGGCTGGCGGGGGGCCAGCACAGATACGCAGTATTTT; CDR3aa: CASAPGWRGASTDTQYF
d_gene: .; abundance: .; v_gene: TRBV28; j_gene: TRBJ2-1; CDR3nt: TGTGCCAGCAGCCTTCCACGGACAGCTAACAATGAGCAGTTCTTC; CDR3aa: CASSLPRTANNEQFF
d_gene: .; abundance: few; v_gene: TRBV29-1; j_gene: TRBJ1-2; CDR3nt: TGCAGCGTTCAGAGAACGGGCTATGGCTACACCTTC; CDR3aa: CSVQRTGYGYTF
d_gene: .; abundance: few; v_gene: TRBV20-1; j_gene: TRBJ1-1; CDR3nt: TGCAGTGCTATCGAAGGGGCTATGAACACTGAAGCTTTCTTT; CDR3aa: CSAIEGAMNTEAFF
d_gene: .; abundance: .; v_gene: TRBV11-2; j_gene: TRBJ2-1; CDR3nt: TGTGCCAGCAGCTTAGAGGTTAGCGGCAATGAGCAGTTCTTC; CDR3aa: CASSLEVSGNEQFF
d_gene: .; abundance: few; v_gene: TRBV6-1; j_gene: TRBJ1-5; CDR3nt: TGTGCCAGCAGTGCCCTCTTACAGGGCAAAAATCAGCCCCAGCATTTT; CDR3aa: CASSALLQGKNQPQHF
d_gene: TRBD2; abundance: few; v_gene: TRBV5-5; j_gene: TRBJ2-5; CDR3nt: TGTGCCAGCAGCTGGGCTAGCGGGGGTCAGACCCAGTACTTC; CDR3aa: CASSWASGGQTQYF
d_gene: TRBD2; abundance: .; v_gene: TRBV4-1; j_gene: TRBJ2-5; CDR3nt: TGCGCCAGCAGCCCCCGGTGGGGGACTAGCGCGGAGACCCAGTACTTC; CDR3aa: CASSPRWGTSAETQYF
d_gene: TRBD1; abundance: .; v_gene: TRBV2; j_gene: TRBJ2-7; CDR3nt: TGTGCCAGCAGTGTTCCGGGACAGGGGGCCTACGAGCAGTACTTC; CDR3aa: CASSVPGQGAYEQYF
d_gene: TRBD2; abundance: .; v_gene: TRBV7-6; j_gene: TRBJ2-3; CDR3nt: TGTGCCAGCAGCTTAGAGGAGTGGCGGGGGGGCAGAGATACGCAGTATTTT; CDR3aa: CASSLEEWRGGRDTQYF
d_gene: .; abundance: few; v_gene: TRBV18; j_gene: TRBJ2-7; CDR3nt: TGTGCCAGCTCACCGCAACCGAGTGGCTACGAGCAGTACTTC; CDR3aa: CASSPQPSGYEQYF